The clone carrying this T cell receptor beta chain was seen only once. This entry is derived from a study of OX40 agonist ivuxolimab in advanced cancers. About the study: Hepatocellular carcinoma, melanoma, renal cell or head and neck cancer occurred in dose-escalation patients.

TCRdb's table, derived via immunoSEQ multiplex PCR, lists solely in-frame clones and lacks some. The sample lists around 90,000 clones, over 75% occurring once. The CDR3 sequence is 11 residues long. Looked up from germline, CDR1 is DFQATT and CDR2 is SNEGSKA (reference sequence). Trimming shortened V by 8 bases and J by 4 bases, and 11 bases separated the two germline ends. The sequence was obtained from an adult with an advanced solid tumor such as melanoma, head and neck, liver or kidney cancer. The specimen was CD4+ or CD8+ T cells sorted from blood, collected in a trial of the OX40 agonist ivuxolimab. The chain carries TRBV20-1 and TRBJ1-1, with unresolved D. CDR3 in DNA: TGCAGTTCGGGTCGGGGCACTGAAGCTTTCTTT. Translation gives CSSGRGTEAFF.